What follows describes a single T cell receptor (beta chain). The data derive from a study of CD8+ T cells in alopecia areata. V was clipped by 4 bases and J by 3 bases, with 6 bases between them. The germline gives CDR1 SQVTM, CDR2 ANQGSEA. The CDR3 consists of 11 residues. Treatment denoted: oral pan-JAK inhibitor, 5-10 mg twice daily. Following extraction, RNA underwent reverse transcription to cDNA, which served as the sequencing template. Some clones are missing from TCRdb's copy, which holds only in-frame ones; the method was immunoSEQ multiplex PCR. The sample has approximately 200,000 clones; 50% to 60% are singletons.

V is TRBV29-1 and J is TRBJ2-5; D uncertain. This receptor was obtained from a human donor with alopecia areata. This sample comprised CD4+ T cells sorted from blood, obtained at week 4, from a patient treated with tofacitinib. CDR3 DNA: TGCAGCGTTGGGTGGGAAGAGACCCAGTACTTC. It encodes CSVGWEETQYF.